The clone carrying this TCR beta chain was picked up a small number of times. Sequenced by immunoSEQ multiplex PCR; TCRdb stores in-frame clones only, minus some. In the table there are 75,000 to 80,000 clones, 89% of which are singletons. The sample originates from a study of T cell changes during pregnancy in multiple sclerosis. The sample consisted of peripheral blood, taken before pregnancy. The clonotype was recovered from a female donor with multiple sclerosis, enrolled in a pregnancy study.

The CDR3 loop is CAWTRGLTEAFF. The CDR3 region has the DNA TGTGCCTGGACCAGGGGGCTTACTGAAGCTTTCTTT. The chain combines TRBV30 with TRBJ1-1; 8 bases match TRBD1. Germline V gives CDR1 GTSNPN, CDR2 SVGIG (reference sequence). The CDR3 is 12 amino acids. V trimming: 4 bases; J trimming: 5 bases; junction bases outside the gene matches: 3.